The entry below describes one TCR beta chain. Its antigen is currently unknown. Using a CD8+CD4-CCR7+CD45RA+ phenotype, naive CD8 T cells were sorted. CDR1 and CDR2 (germline): SGHKS, YYEKEE (reference sequence). The CDR3 extends over 15 amino acids. The V segment lost 3 bases and the J segment 8 bases; nucleotides outside the gene matches: 10. The use of previously described methods and listed TCR primers produced the bulk TCR libraries. TCRdb fed the PCR reads into MiXCR, producing one record per CDR3 protein. The table includes fewer than 350,000 distinct CDR3 sequences, under 25% detected once. This entry comes from a study of molecular identifiers for immune sequencing clone quantification. General observations from the study: Over 97% of effector molecules, but under 1% in naive cells, were held by clones with more than 20 RNA copies. Jurkat TCR RNA spiked in from one cell could reportedly be detected among about a million naive cells.

Input material: naive CD8+ T cells from blood, with Jurkat cell RNA spiked in. Subset described: FACS-sorted CD8+CD4-CCR7+CD45RA+ naive T cells. The chain has TRBV5-5 and TRBJ2-2, with 7 positions matching TRBD2. This TCR was recovered from a human donor in good health. Some libraries in this study had Jurkat cell RNA spiked in. The CDR3 nucleotides read TGTGCCAGCAGCTCTTATTCGGGGGGACCGGGGGAGCTGTTTTTT. Encoded protein: CASSSYSGGPGELFF.